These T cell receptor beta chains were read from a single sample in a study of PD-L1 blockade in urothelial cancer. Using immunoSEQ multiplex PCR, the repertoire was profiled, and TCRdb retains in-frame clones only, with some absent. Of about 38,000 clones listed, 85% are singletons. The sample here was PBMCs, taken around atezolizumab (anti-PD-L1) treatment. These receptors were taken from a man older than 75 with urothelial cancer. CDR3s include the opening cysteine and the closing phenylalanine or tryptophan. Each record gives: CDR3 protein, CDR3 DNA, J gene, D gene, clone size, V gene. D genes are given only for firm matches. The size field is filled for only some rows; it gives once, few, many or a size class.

CATGTEKLGQPQHF TGTGCCACCGGGACAGAAAAATTAGGTCAGCCCCAGCATTTT TRBJ1-5 TRBD1 NA TRBV19
CASSFSRGPYNEQFF TGTGCCAGCAGCTTCTCTCGCGGCCCCTACAATGAGCAGTTCTTC TRBJ2-1 NA NA TRBV5-8
CASSLADQGAYEQYF TGTGCCAGCAGCTTGGCCGACCAGGGGGCCTACGAGCAGTACTTC TRBJ2-7 TRBD1 once TRBV5-5
CAIGDRGRDYGYTF TGTGCCATTGGAGACAGGGGGCGCGACTATGGCTACACCTTC TRBJ1-2 TRBD1 NA TRBV19
CASRTGTVNTGELFF TGTGCCAGCAGGACAGGAACGGTGAACACCGGGGAGCTGTTTTTT TRBJ2-2 NA NA TRBV7-8
CASSLASTGAGNTIYF TGTGCCAGCAGCTTAGCCTCAACCGGTGCCGGAAACACCATATATTTT TRBJ1-3 NA NA TRBV7-2
CASSPVRTGTLLYEQYF TGTGCCAGCAGCCCGGTACGGACAGGGACCCTCCTATACGAGCAGTACTTC TRBJ2-7 TRBD1 NA TRBV7-6
CAWSVASGTDTQYF TGTGCCTGGAGTGTGGCTAGCGGGACAGATACGCAGTATTTT TRBJ2-3 TRBD2 once TRBV30
CASSLGTGGYEQYF TGCGCCAGCAGCTTGGGGACAGGGGGCTACGAGCAGTACTTC TRBJ2-7 TRBD1 once TRBV5-1
CASSSRDRGRAGELFF TGTGCCAGCAGCTCCCGGGACAGGGGTAGGGCGGGGGAGCTGTTTTTT TRBJ2-2 TRBD1 NA TRBV7-2